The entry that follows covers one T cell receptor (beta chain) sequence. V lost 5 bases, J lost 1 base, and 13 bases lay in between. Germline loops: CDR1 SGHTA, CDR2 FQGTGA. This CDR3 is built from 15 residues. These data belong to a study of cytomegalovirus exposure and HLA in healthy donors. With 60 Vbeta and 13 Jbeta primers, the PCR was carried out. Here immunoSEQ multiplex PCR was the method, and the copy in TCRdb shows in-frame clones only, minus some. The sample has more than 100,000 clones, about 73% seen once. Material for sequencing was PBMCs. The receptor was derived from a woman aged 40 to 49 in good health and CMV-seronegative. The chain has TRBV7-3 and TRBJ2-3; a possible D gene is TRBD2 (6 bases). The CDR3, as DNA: TGTGCCAGCAGCCACCGGGAGACGGGCACAGATACGCAGTATTTT. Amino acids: CASSHRETGTDTQYF.